A selection of T cell receptor beta chains follows, all from one sample in a study of vaccination and CD4 T cells after COVID-19. A single record per CDR3 protein comes from TCRdb applying MiXCR to the PCR reads. The sample includes over 9,000 distinct CDR3 sequences, around 53% of them seen just once. These receptors have no identified antigens. The sample was CD4+ T cells from blood, cultured in vitro. The receptors stem from a human donor who had recovered from COVID-19. Each CDR3 is given with its conserved first and last residue. The order of the fields is V gene, CDR3 protein.

v_gene: TRBV19
CDR3aa: CASGRGLAGTQYF

v_gene: TRBV5-1
CDR3aa: CASSVTGDGDTQYF

v_gene: TRBV6-1
CDR3aa: CASTDRGQGTQYF

v_gene: TRBV27
CDR3aa: CASSLDRDQPQHF

v_gene: TRBV12-3/TRBV12-4
CDR3aa: CASSGTGGFSPLHF

v_gene: TRBV14
CDR3aa: CASSRLGAGGINGYTF

v_gene: TRBV7-6
CDR3aa: CASSLQLAVQETQYF

v_gene: TRBV18
CDR3aa: CASSLVDGGVVGQPQHF

v_gene: TRBV5-4
CDR3aa: CASSLAGRESPLHF

v_gene: TRBV2
CDR3aa: CASSLESTDTQYF

v_gene: TRBV20-1
CDR3aa: CSASDRRNMNTEAFF

v_gene: TRBV7-2
CDR3aa: CASSLRQGGNSPLHF

v_gene: TRBV6-2/TRBV6-3
CDR3aa: CASSYWGNQPQHF

v_gene: TRBV7-9
CDR3aa: CASSLALGNTEAFF

v_gene: TRBV5-5
CDR3aa: CASSSGQHTDTQYF

v_gene: TRBV6-1
CDR3aa: CASGSLADTQYF

v_gene: TRBV4-2
CDR3aa: CASSQVGLAGLRELFF

v_gene: TRBV27
CDR3aa: CASRLGEKLFF

v_gene: TRBV2
CDR3aa: CASSVQQPANYGYTF

v_gene: TRBV7-6
CDR3aa: CASSRVEGVGYTF